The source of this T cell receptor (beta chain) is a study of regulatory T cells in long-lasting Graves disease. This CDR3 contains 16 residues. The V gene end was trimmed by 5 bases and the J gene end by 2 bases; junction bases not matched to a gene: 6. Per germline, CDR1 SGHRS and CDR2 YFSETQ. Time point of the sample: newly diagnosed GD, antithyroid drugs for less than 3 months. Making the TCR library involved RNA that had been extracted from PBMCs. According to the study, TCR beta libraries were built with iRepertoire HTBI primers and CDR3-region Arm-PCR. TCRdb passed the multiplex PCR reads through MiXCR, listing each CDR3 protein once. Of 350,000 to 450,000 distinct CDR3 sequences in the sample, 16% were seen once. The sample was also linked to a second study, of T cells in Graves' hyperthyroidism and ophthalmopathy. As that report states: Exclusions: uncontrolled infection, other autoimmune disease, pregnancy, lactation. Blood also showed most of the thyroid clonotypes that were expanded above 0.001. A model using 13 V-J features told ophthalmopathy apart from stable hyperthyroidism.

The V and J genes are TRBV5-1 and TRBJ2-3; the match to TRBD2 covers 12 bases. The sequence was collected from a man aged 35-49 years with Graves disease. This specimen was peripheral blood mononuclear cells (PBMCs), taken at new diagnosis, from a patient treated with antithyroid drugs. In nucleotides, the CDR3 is TGCGCCAGCAGGACCGGACTAGCGGGGAACACAGATACGCAGTATTTT. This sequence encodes CASRTGLAGNTDTQYF.